The 9 T cell receptor beta chains below come from one sample, sequenced in a study of spatial heterogeneity in lung cancer. TCRdb processed the 5' RACE reads anew with MiXCR; each CDR3 protein has one entry. The sample consists of about 52,000 distinct CDR3 sequences, 6.5% to 7.5% of them appearing once. Time point of the sample: blood at routine non-recurrence follow-up after resection. Tumor, nontumor lung or frozen PBMC supplied whole RNA that was sequenced unsorted. The sample consisted of PBMCs, taken at follow-up. The receptors come from a female donor with early-stage non-small cell lung cancer.

This clonotype was recorded at least ten times. The rearrangement links TRBV20-1 to TRBJ2-7; D is unresolved. The CDR3 covers 15 residues. From germline, CDR1 is DFQATT and CDR2 SNEGSKA (reference sequence). Trimming removed 6 bases at V and 1 base at J, with 19 bases between. The CDR3 nucleotides read TGCAGTGCCACCCAGCAAGCAGGACGGTCCTACGAGCAGTACTTC. As protein: CSATQQAGRSYEQYF.

The V and J genes are TRBV18 and TRBJ2-3; a possible D gene is TRBD2 (6 bases). This CDR3 is built from 14 residues. CDR1 is KGHSH, CDR2 LQKENI, per germline. With 1 base removed from V and 6 bases from J, the gap between germline ends came to 11 bases. CDR3 sequence: CASSPRTNGDTQYF. The CDR3 nucleotides read TGTGCCAGCTCACCACGGACTAACGGGGATACGCAGTATTTT.

The sample holds a few counts of this clonotype. The genes are TRBV6-6 and TRBJ1-1, with a weak D call TRBD1 (6 bases). Germline V gives CDR1 MNHNY, CDR2 SVGAGI (reference sequence). Trimming stripped 2 bases from V and 0 bases from J, with 10 bases between. There are 15 residues in the CDR3. The CDR3 protein is CASSYGGAMNTEAFF. CDR3 DNA sequence: TGTGCCAGCAGTTACGGGGGGGCCATGAACACTGAAGCTTTCTTT.

The chain combines TRBV20-1 with TRBJ2-5; TRBD1 matches at 10 bases. Germline values: CDR1 DFQATT, CDR2 SNEGSKA (reference sequence). The CDR3 is 12 amino acids. The CDR3 loop reads CSAGQGQETQYF. CDR3 sequence (DNA): TGCAGCGCGGGACAGGGGCAAGAGACCCAGTACTTC.

Only a few counts were recorded for this clonotype. The chain joins TRBV6-5 to TRBJ1-1, with 9 nucleotides matching TRBD1. The length of the CDR3 is 14 residues. The germline CDR1 and CDR2 sequences are MNHEY and SVGAGI. The trim removed 4 bases at V and 1 base at J, leaving 1 base unmatched. For the CDR3, the DNA is TGTGCCAGCAGTTTGGACAGGGGGAACACTGAAGCTTTCTTT. Protein: CASSLDRGNTEAFF.

This clonotype was recorded many times. The chain employs TRBV12-3 or TRBV12-4 and TRBJ2-3; 7 nucleotides agree with TRBD1. With V trimmed by 6 bases and J by 0 bases, 3 bases remained unmatched. The CDR3 totals 14 residues. The CDR3 DNA sequence: TGTGCCAGCAGCCGACAGGGTAGCACAGATACGCAGTATTTT. Translated: CASSRQGSTDTQYF.

This clonotype appeared many times. The rearrangement uses TRBV7-2 and TRBJ2-7; TRBD1 might be the D (5 bases). The CDR3 contains 14 residues. CDR1 and CDR2 (germline): SGHTA, FQGNSA. Trimming cost V 2 bases and J 4 bases, with 12 bases left between them. CDR3 sequence reads: CASSLWGGLYEQYF. CDR3 DNA sequence: TGTGCCAGCAGCTTATGGGGCGGTTTGTACGAGCAGTACTTC.

In this sample, this clonotype turned up a few times. The chain couples TRBV12-3 or TRBV12-4 to TRBJ2-5; 10 bases line up with TRBD1. The ends lost 4 bases at V and 5 bases at J; junction bases unmatched: 7. This CDR3 is built from 15 residues. This chain's CDR3 is CASSWETGGRETQYF. The CDR3 DNA reads as TGTGCCAGCAGTTGGGAGACAGGGGGCAGGGAGACCCAGTACTTC.

The V gene is TRBV5-5, the J gene TRBJ1-2; TRBD1 matches 10 bases. CDR3 length equals 13 residues. In germline, CDR1 is SGHKS, CDR2 YYEKEE (reference sequence). J lost 8 bases, V lost 4 bases, and 5 bases had no gene match. The CDR3: CASSRQGAQGYTF. Here the CDR3 DNA reads TGTGCCAGCAGCAGACAGGGGGCGCAGGGCTACACCTTC.